This T cell receptor beta chain came from a study of beta chain features in type 1 diabetes. Whole-study context: What patients shared with healthy donors was a similar profile of age, gender and cell yields.

The count of this clone is one. Trimming took 1 base from V and 3 from J, leaving 10 bases between them. The CDR3 is 14 residues long. The germline V gene has CDR1 LNHDA and CDR2 SQIVND (reference sequence). Reverse transcription of all isolated RNA meant that expressed TCRB transcripts were sequenced. Sequencing was performed with immunoSEQ multiplex PCR; in TCRdb, only in-frame clones are kept and a portion is missing. The table has around 430,000 clones, roughly 31% seen once. CD45RO/CCR7/CD25/CD127/CD95/CD27 staining was used to isolate CD4+ naive, central memory, regulatory and stem cell-like memory cells by sorting.

The rearrangement links TRBV19 to TRBJ2-7; D uncertain. The clonotype comes from a man younger than 35 in good health. The source material was naive CD4+ T cells from blood. In DNA form, the CDR3 reads TGTGCCAGTAGTATAGGCGCAGGCAGCTACGAGCAGTACTTC. Its translation is CASSIGAGSYEQYF. Using reference TRBV19 and TRBJ2-7 for the parts outside the CDR3, the full variable domain is DGGITQSPKYLFRKEGQNVTLSCEQNLNHDAMYWYRQDPGQGLRLIYYSQIVNDFQKGDIAEGYSVSREKKESFPLTVTSAQKNPTAFYLCASSIGAGSYEQYFGPGTRLTVT.